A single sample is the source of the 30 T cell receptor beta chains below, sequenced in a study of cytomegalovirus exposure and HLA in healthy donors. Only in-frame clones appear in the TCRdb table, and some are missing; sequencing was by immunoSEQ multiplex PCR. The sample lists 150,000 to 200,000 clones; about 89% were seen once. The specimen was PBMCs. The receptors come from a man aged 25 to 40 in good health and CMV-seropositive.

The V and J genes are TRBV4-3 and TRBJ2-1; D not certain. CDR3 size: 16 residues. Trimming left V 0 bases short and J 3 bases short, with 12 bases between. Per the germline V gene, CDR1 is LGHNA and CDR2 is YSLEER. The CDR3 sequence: CASSQDASTGYNEQFF. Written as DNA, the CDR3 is TGCGCCAGCAGCCAAGATGCGTCGACGGGCTACAATGAGCAGTTCTTC.

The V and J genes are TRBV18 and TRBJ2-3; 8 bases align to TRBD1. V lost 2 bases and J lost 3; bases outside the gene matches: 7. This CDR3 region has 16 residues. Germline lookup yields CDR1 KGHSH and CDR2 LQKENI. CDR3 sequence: CASSPNWQGATDTQYF. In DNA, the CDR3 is TGTGCCAGCTCACCAAATTGGCAGGGGGCAACAGATACGCAGTATTTT.

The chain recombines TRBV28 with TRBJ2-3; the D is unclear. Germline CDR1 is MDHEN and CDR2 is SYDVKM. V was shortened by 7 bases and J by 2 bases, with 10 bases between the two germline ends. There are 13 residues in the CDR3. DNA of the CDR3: TGTGCCAGCACCCGCTTACACACAGATACGCAGTATTTT. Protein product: CASTRLHTDTQYF.

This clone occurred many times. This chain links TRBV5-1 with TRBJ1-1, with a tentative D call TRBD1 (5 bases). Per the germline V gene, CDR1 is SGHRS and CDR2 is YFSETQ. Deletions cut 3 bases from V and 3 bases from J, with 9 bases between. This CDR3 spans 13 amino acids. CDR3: CASSSGEDTEAFF. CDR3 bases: TGCGCCAGCAGCTCGGGGGAGGACACTGAAGCTTTCTTT.

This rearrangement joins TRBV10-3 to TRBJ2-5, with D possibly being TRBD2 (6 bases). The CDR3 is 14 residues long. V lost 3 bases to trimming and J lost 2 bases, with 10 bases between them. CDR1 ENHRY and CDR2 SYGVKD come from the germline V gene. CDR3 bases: TGTGCCATCAGTGACGGGGCGGGGCAAGAGACCCAGTACTTC. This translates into CAISDGAGQETQYF.

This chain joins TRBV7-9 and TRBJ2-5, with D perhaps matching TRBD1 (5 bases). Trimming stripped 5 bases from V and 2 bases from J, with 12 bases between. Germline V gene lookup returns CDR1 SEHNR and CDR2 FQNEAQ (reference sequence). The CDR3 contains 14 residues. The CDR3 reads CASSTGHLQETQYF. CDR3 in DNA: TGTGCCAGCAGCACCGGACACCTTCAAGAGACCCAGTACTTC. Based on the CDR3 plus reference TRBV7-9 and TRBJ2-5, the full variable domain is DTGVSQNPRHKITKRGQNVTFRCDPISEHNRLYWYRQTLGQGPEFLTYFQNEAQLEKSRLLSDRFSAERPKGSFSTLEIQRTEQGDSAMYLCASSTGHLQETQYFGPGTRLLVL.

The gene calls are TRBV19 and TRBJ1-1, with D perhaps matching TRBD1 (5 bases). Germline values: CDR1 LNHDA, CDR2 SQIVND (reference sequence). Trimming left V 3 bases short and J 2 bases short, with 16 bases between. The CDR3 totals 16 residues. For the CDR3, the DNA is TGTGCCAGTAGTATCGCCTTCCAGGGACCCAACACTGAAGCTTTCTTT. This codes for CASSIAFQGPNTEAFF.

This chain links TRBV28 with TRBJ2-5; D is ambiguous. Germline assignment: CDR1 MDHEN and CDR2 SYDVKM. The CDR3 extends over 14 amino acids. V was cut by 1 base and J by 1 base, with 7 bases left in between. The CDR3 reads CASSLFGSQETQYF. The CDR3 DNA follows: TGTGCCAGCAGTTTATTTGGCAGCCAAGAGACCCAGTACTTC.

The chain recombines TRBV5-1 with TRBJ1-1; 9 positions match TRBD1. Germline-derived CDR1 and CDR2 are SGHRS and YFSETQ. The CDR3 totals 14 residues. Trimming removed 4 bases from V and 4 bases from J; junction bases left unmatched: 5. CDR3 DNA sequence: TGCGCCAGCAGCGAAAGGACAGGGGCCACTGAAGCTTTCTTT. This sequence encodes CASSERTGATEAFF.

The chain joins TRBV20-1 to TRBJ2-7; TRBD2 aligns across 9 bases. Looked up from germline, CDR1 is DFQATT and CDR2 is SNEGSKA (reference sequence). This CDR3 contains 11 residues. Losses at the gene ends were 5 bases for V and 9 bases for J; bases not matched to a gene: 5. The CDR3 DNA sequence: TGCAGTGCTCATAGGGGACTAGCGCAGTACTTC. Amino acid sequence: CSAHRGLAQYF.

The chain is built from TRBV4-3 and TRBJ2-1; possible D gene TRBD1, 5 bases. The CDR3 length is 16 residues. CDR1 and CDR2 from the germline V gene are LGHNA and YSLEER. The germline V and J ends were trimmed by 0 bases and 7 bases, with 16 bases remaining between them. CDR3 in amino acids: CASSQDFTGGRNEQFF. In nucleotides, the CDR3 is TGCGCCAGCAGCCAAGATTTCACAGGTGGAAGGAATGAGCAGTTCTTC.

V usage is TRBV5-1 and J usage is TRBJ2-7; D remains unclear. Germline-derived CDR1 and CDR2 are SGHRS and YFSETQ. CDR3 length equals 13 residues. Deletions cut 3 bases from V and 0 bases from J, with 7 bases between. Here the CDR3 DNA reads TGCGCCAGCAGCTCAGACACCTCCTACGAGCAGTACTTC. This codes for CASSSDTSYEQYF.

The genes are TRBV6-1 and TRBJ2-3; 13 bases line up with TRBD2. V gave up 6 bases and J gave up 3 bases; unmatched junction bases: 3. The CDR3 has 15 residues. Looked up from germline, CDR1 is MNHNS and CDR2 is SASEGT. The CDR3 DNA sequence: TGTGCCAGCAGGGGGGGACTAGCGGGAACAGATACGCAGTATTTT. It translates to CASRGGLAGTDTQYF.

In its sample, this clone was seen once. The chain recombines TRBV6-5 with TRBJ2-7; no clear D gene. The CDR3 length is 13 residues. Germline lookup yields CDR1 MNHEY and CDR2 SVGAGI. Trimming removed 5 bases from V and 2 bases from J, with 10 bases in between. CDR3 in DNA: TGTGCCAGCAGTGAGGACGTAGCCTACGAGCAGTACTTC. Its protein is CASSEDVAYEQYF.

The CDR3 protein is CASSYSAEGDYGYTF. As DNA, the CDR3 is TGTGCCAGCAGTTACTCAGCCGAGGGGGACTATGGCTACACCTTC. The chain combines TRBV6-6 with TRBJ1-2, with a possible D match to TRBD1 (6 bases). Trimming took off 0 bases at V and 3 bases at J, with 11 bases between the two ends. CDR1 and CDR2 from the germline V gene are MNHNY and SVGAGI (reference sequence). The CDR3 loop spans 15 amino acids.

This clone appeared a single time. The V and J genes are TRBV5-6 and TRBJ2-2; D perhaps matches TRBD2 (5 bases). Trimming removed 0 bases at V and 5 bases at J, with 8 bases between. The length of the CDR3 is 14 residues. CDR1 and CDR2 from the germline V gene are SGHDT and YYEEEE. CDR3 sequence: CASSLGWETGELFF. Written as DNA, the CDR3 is TGTGCCAGCAGCTTGGGCTGGGAGACCGGGGAGCTGTTTTTT.

CDR3 region: CASSPYGQGPLQETQYF. Written as DNA, the CDR3 is TGTGCCAGCAGCCCCTACGGGCAGGGGCCCCTCCAAGAGACCCAGTACTTC. V and J are TRBV5-4 and TRBJ2-5, with TRBD1 as a possible D gene (6 bases). CDR1 is SGHNT, CDR2 YYREEE, per germline (reference sequence). The CDR3 length is 17 residues. V lost 4 bases and J lost 1, with 20 bases in between.

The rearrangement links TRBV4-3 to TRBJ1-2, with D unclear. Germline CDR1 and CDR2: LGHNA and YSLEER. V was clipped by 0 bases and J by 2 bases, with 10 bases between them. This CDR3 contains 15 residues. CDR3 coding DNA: TGCGCCAGCAGCCAAGATAGGCCAGGAAACTATGGCTACACCTTC. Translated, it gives CASSQDRPGNYGYTF.

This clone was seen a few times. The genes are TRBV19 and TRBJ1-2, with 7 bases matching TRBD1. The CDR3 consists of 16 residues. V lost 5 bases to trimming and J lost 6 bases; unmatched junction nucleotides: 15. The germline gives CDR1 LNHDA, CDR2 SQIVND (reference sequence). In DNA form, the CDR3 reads TGTGCCAGTAGTGTGGGGGACAGCATCCCCGTTAATGGCTACACCTTC. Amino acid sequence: CASSVGDSIPVNGYTF.

CDR3 in DNA: TGTGCCTGGGGACAGTCAGAAGAGACCCAGTACTTC. Translation gives CAWGQSEETQYF. The rearrangement uses TRBV30 and TRBJ2-5, with D perhaps matching TRBD1 (6 bases). There are 12 residues in the CDR3. The V gene's germline CDR1 is GTSNPN and CDR2 SVGIG (reference sequence). Deletions cut 5 bases from V and 3 bases from J, with 10 bases between. The variable domain in full, completed from reference TRBV30 and TRBJ2-5, reads SQTIHQWPATLVQPVGSPLSLECTVEGTSNPNLYWYRQAAGRGLQLLFYSVGIGQISSEVPQNLSASRPQDRQFILSSKKLLLSDSGFYLCAWGQSEETQYFGPGTRLLVL.

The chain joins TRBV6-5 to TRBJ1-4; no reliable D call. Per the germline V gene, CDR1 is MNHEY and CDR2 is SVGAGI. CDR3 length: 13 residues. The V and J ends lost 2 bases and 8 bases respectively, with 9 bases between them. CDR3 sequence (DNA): TGTGCCAGCAGTTACCGGGCAGGCGAAAAACTGTTTTTT. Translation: CASSYRAGEKLFF.

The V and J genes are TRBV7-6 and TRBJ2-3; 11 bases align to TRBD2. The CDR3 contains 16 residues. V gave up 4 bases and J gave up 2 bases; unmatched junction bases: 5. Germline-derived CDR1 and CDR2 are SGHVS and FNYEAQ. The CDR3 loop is CASSSSSGGFTDTQYF. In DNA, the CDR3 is TGTGCCAGCAGCTCCTCTAGCGGGGGGTTCACAGATACGCAGTATTTT.

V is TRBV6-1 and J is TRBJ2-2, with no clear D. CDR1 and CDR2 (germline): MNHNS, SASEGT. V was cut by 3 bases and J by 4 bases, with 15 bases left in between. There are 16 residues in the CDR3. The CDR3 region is CASSDRLSLRTGELFF. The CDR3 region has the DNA TGTGCCAGCAGTGACCGTCTAAGTTTACGCACCGGGGAGCTGTTTTTT.

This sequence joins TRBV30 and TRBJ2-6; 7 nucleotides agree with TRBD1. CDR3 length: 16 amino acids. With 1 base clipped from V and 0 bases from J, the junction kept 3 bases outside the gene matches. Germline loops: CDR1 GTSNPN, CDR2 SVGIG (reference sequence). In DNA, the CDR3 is TGTGCCTGGAGTGGGACAGGACACTCTGGGGCCAACGTCCTGACTTTC. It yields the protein CAWSGTGHSGANVLTF.

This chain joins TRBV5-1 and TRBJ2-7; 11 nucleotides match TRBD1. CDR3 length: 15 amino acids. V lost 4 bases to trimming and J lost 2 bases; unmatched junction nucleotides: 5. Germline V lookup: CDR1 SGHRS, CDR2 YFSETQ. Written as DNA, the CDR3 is TGCGCCAGCAGCAGGGGACAGGGGGGGCCCTACGAGCAGTACTTC. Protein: CASSRGQGGPYEQYF.

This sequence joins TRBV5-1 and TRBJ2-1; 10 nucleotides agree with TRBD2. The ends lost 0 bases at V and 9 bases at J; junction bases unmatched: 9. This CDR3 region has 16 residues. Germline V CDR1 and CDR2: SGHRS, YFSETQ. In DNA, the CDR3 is TGCGCCAGCAGCTTGGCTAGCGGGGGCCCTGTGGGTGAGCAGTTCTTC. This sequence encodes CASSLASGGPVGEQFF.

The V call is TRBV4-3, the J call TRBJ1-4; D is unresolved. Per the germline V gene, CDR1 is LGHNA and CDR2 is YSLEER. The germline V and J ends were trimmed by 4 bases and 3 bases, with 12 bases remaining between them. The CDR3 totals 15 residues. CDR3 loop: CASSRQWNANEKLFF. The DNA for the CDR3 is TGCGCCAGCAGCCGTCAGTGGAATGCTAATGAAAAACTGTTTTTT.

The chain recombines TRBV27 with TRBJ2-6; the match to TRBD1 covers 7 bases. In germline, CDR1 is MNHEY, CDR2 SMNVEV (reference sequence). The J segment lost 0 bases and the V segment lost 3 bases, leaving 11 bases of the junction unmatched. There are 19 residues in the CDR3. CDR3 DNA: TGTGCCAGCAGTTTTTCTCAATCGGGACAGTACTCTGGGGCCAACGTCCTGACTTTC. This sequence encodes CASSFSQSGQYSGANVLTF.

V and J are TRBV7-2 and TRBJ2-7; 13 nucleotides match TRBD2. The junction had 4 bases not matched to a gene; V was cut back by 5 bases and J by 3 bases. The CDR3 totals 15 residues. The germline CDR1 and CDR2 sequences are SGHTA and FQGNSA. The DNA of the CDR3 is TGTGCCAGCAGCCCCAGGACTAGCGGGGGCTACGAGCAGTACTTC. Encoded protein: CASSPRTSGGYEQYF.

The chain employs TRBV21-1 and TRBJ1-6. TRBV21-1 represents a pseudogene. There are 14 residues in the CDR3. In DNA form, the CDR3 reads TGTGCCAGCAGCAACACTTCTCTTAATTCACCCCTCCACTTT. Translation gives CASSNTSLNSPLHF.